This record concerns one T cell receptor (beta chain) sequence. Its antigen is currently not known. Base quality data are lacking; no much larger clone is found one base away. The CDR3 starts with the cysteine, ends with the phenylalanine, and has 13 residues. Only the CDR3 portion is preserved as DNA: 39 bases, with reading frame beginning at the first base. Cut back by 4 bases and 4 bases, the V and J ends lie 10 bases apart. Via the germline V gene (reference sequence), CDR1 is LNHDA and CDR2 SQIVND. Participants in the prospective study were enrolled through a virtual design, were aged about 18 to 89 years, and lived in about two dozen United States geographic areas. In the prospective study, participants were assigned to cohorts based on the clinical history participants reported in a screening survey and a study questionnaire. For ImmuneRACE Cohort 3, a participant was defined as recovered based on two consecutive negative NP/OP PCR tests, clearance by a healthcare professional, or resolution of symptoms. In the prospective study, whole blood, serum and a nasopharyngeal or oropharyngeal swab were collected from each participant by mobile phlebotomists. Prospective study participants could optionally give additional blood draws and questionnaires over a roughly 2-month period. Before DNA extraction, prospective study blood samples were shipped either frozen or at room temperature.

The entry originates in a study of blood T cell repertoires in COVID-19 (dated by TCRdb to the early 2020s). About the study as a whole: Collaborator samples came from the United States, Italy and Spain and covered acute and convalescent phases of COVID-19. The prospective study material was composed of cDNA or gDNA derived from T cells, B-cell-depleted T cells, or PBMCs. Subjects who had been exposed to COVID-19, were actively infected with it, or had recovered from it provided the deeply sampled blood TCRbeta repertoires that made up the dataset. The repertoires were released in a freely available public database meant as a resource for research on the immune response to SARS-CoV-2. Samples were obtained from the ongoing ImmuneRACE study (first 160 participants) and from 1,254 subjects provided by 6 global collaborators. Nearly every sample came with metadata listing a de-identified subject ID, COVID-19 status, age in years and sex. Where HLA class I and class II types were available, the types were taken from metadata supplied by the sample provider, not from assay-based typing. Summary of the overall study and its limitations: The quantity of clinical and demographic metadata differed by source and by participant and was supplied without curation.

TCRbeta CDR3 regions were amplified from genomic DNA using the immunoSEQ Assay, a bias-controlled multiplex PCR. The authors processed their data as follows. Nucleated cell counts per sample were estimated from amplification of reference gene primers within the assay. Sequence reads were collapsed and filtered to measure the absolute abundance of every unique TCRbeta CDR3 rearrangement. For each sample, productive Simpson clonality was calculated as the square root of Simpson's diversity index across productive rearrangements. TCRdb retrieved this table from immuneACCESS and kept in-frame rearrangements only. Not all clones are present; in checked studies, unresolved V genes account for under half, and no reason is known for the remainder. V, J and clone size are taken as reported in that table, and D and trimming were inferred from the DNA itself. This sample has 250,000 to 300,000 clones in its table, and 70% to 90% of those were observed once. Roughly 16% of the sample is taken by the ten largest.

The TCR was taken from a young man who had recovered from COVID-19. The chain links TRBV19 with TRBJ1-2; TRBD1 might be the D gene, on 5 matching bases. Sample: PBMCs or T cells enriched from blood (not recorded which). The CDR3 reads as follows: CASSTQGAYGYTF. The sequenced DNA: TGTGCCAGTAGTACCCAGGGTGCCTATGGCTACACCTTC.